These 24 T cell receptor beta chains share one sample of origin, sequenced in a study of beta chain features in type 1 diabetes. General study results and limits: Shortening that was moderate but significant affected the TCRB CDR3s of Type 1 diabetes patients in all four CD4+ subsets.

The whole isolated RNA underwent reverse transcription, so sequencing captured expressed TCRB transcripts. Libraries were prepared by immunoSEQ multiplex PCR; TCRdb keeps only in-frame clonotypes and omits some of them. Counted here are around 710,000 clones, around an eighth occurring once; the ten biggest clones make up around 0.12%. These receptors have no known antigen. Sequenced input: naive CD4+ T cells from blood. All receptors derive from a man aged 25 to 45 with type 1 diabetes.

This clone was recorded a few times. The chain is built from TRBV6-5 and TRBJ1-6, with a possible D match to TRBD1 (5 bases). Germline CDR1 reads MNHEY; CDR2 reads SVGAGI. The CDR3 is made up of 11 amino acids. Trimming stripped 6 bases from V and 14 bases from J, with 11 bases between. The CDR3 DNA is TGTGCCAGCAGACAGGAGAAATCCCTCCACTTT. This translates into CASRQEKSLHF.

This rearrangement joins TRBV9 to TRBJ1-1; D is unclear. CDR1 is SGDLS, CDR2 YYNGEE, per germline. Between the trimmed V and J ends, which lost 0 bases and 5 bases, there was a span of 11 bases. The CDR3 has 14 amino acids. The CDR3 bases are TGTGCCAGCAGCGTAGCTATAGATTCGACTGAAGCTTTCTTT. This codes for CASSVAIDSTEAFF.

The chain employs TRBV5-6 and TRBJ2-1, with D perhaps matching TRBD1 or TRBD2 (5 bases each). Germline CDR1 SGHDT, CDR2 YYEEEE. The CDR3 extends over 17 amino acids. Trimming left V 2 bases short and J 8 bases short, with 23 bases between. In nucleotides, the CDR3 is TGTGCCAGCAGCTTCCCTATCCCAGGCGTAGCGACAGATGAGCAGTTCTTC. Residues: CASSFPIPGVATDEQFF.

This chain joins TRBV7-9 and TRBJ2-3; tentatively, D is TRBD1 (6 bases). Looked up from germline, CDR1 is SEHNR and CDR2 is FQNEAQ (reference sequence). The CDR3 is made up of 13 amino acids. Deletions cut 0 bases from V and 5 bases from J, with 6 bases between. CDR3 region: CASSLATGDTQYF. The CDR3 region has the DNA TGTGCCAGCAGCTTAGCGACAGGAGATACGCAGTATTTT.

This rearrangement joins TRBV4-2 to TRBJ2-7, with TRBD2 identical over 7 bases. Germline loops: CDR1 LGHNA, CDR2 YNFKEQ. V dropped 5 bases and J dropped 6; count of bases not matched to a gene: 13. The CDR3 loop spans 15 amino acids. This chain's CDR3 is CASSEAERGLGEQYF. As DNA, the CDR3 is TGTGCCAGCAGCGAAGCCGAGCGGGGCCTGGGCGAGCAGTACTTC.

The table lists this clone with a few counts. The V gene is TRBV7-9, the J gene TRBJ2-1, with TRBD2 matching over 10 bases. The CDR3 is 18 amino acids. V lost 5 bases to trimming and J lost 5 bases; unmatched junction nucleotides: 15. From germline, CDR1 is SEHNR and CDR2 FQNEAQ (reference sequence). The CDR3 DNA sequence: TGTGCCAGCAGCCGGACGTTACCGGGACTAGCGATTCACAATGAGCAGTTCTTC. It is translated as CASSRTLPGLAIHNEQFF.

V gene TRBV12-5 combines with J gene TRBJ2-7, with a possible D match to TRBD1 (6 bases). The CDR3 runs to 13 residues. CDR1 is LGHNT, CDR2 FRNRAP, per germline. Trimming removed 4 bases at V and 4 bases at J, with 11 bases between. The CDR3 protein is CASGWGHLYEQYF. DNA for the CDR3: TGTGCTAGTGGTTGGGGACATTTGTACGAGCAGTACTTC.

Of note for this clone: Other DNA sequences in this sample translate to the same CDR3. The CDR3 is CASDSNYGYTF. CDR3 nucleotides: TGTGCCAGCGACTCCAACTATGGCTACACCTTC. The gene calls are TRBV9 and TRBJ1-2; D is ambiguous. Trimming took off 7 bases at V and 2 bases at J, with 6 bases between the two ends. The CDR3 loop spans 11 amino acids. The germline V gene has CDR1 SGDLS and CDR2 YYNGEE.

This clone was picked up a small number of times. The genes are TRBV13 and TRBJ1-1; D may be TRBD1 (5 bases). Germline CDR1 reads PRHDT; CDR2 reads FYEKMQ (reference sequence). The length of the CDR3 is 17 residues. Trimming removed 5 bases from V and 2 bases from J, with 21 bases in between. The CDR3 region has the DNA TGTGCCAGCAGCATTGCCGGAATAGGCAGGGCAAACACTGAAGCTTTCTTT. This codes for CASSIAGIGRANTEAFF.

This clone was detected a few times. The chain carries TRBV4-3 and TRBJ1-4; D uncertain. Germline CDR1 LGHNA, CDR2 YSLEER. Trimming pared 1 base from V and 8 bases from J, leaving 14 bases between. This CDR3 has 15 residues. The CDR3 nucleotides are TGCGCCAGCAGCCAAGTGCAAGATCCGGTCGAAAAACTGTTTTTT. It is translated as CASSQVQDPVEKLFF.

This clone was counted between two and nine times. The CDR3 DNA follows: TGTGCCAGTAGTGCGACAGGCCAAGAGACCCAGTACTTC. Translation gives CASSATGQETQYF. This chain joins TRBV19 and TRBJ2-5, with D possibly matching TRBD1 (6 bases). V shed 5 bases and J shed 1 base, with 8 bases lying between them. Germline V lookup: CDR1 LNHDA, CDR2 SQIVND (reference sequence). This CDR3 is 13 amino acids long.

The genes are TRBV4-2 and TRBJ2-6; D uncertain. The CDR3 runs 16 residues. Germline V CDR1 and CDR2: LGHNA, YNFKEQ. The V end was cut by 0 bases, the J end by 5 bases, with 11 bases between. The CDR3 sequence is CASSQDWAERANVLTF. CDR3 coding DNA: TGTGCCAGCAGCCAAGATTGGGCAGAAAGGGCCAACGTCCTGACTTTC.

This sequence joins TRBV7-2 and TRBJ1-6, with 8 positions matching TRBD1. The CDR3 has 15 residues. The germline gives CDR1 SGHTA, CDR2 FQGNSA. Germline trimming cut 4 bases from V and 10 bases from J; bases unmatched to any gene: 9. CDR3: CASSSQQGAQSPLHF. The CDR3 DNA reads as TGTGCCAGCAGCTCCCAGCAGGGGGCGCAATCACCCCTCCACTTT.

The chain joins TRBV9 to TRBJ1-1; D unresolved. In germline, CDR1 is SGDLS, CDR2 YYNGEE. The CDR3 spans 15 residues. V lost 4 bases, J lost 4 bases, and 17 bases lay in between. This CDR3 reads CASSPRGAGSTEAFF. CDR3 sequence (DNA): TGTGCCAGCAGCCCTAGAGGAGCGGGGAGCACTGAAGCTTTCTTT.

This clone was found a few times. This chain joins TRBV9 and TRBJ1-6, with TRBD1 identical over 7 bases. The CDR3 has 14 amino acids. V gave up 3 bases and J gave up 10 bases; unmatched junction bases: 7. CDR1 is SGDLS and CDR2 is YYNGEE in the germline V gene. CDR3 region: CASSGTGIRSPLHF. The CDR3 region has the DNA TGTGCCAGCAGCGGGACAGGCATTCGGTCACCCCTCCACTTT.

At least ten counts were recorded for this clone. The CDR3 spells CSAGRNSRGTDTQYF. CDR3 sequence (DNA): TGCAGCGCCGGACGGAATAGCCGAGGCACAGATACGCAGTATTTT. This sequence joins TRBV29-1 and TRBJ2-3; D uncertain. Germline CDR1 is SQVTM and CDR2 is ANQGSEA. The CDR3 consists of 15 residues. With 7 bases removed from V and 1 base from J, the gap between germline ends came to 18 bases.

This chain uses TRBV30 with TRBJ2-5; TRBD1 or TRBD2 may be the D gene (5 bases each). The CDR3 runs to 11 residues. The germline V gene has CDR1 GTSNPN and CDR2 SVGIG (reference sequence). V dropped 1 base and J dropped 9 bases, with 9 bases sitting between them. In DNA, the CDR3 is TGTGCCTGGAGTGGACGAGGGGCCCAGTACTTC. Residues: CAWSGRGAQYF.

The table lists this clone with many counts. Other nucleotide sequences from this sample produce the same CDR3. The chain has TRBV29-1 and TRBJ2-6; D is unresolved. Germline V gives CDR1 SQVTM, CDR2 ANQGSEA. The CDR3 extends over 13 amino acids. V was cut by 6 bases and J by 1 base, with 7 bases left in between. CDR3 loop: CSVLGSGANVLTF. The CDR3 coding sequence is TGCAGCGTACTCGGGTCTGGGGCCAACGTCCTGACTTTC.

The gene calls are TRBV4-3 and TRBJ1-5; 10 bases are a match to TRBD1. The CDR3 sequence is 17 residues long. The junction had 7 bases not matched to a gene; V was cut back by 0 bases and J by 5 bases. Germline CDR1 reads LGHNA; CDR2 reads YSLEER. The CDR3 is CASSQEGGQGRYQPQHF. The CDR3 DNA follows: TGCGCCAGCAGCCAAGAGGGGGGACAGGGGAGATATCAGCCCCAGCATTTT.

The chain employs TRBV7-2 and TRBJ2-3, with D possibly matching TRBD1 (5 bases). The V end was cut by 3 bases, the J end by 0 bases, with 16 bases between. Germline V lookup: CDR1 SGHTA, CDR2 FQGNSA. The CDR3 contains 17 residues. The CDR3 sequence: CASSFQSGPLSTDTQYF. The CDR3 nucleotides read TGTGCCAGCAGCTTCCAATCAGGGCCCCTTAGCACAGATACGCAGTATTTT.

The chain links TRBV9 to TRBJ2-7, with 9 positions matching TRBD1. J gave up 2 bases and V 4 bases, and 4 bases lay outside the gene matches. The CDR3 runs 14 residues. Looked up from germline, CDR1 is SGDLS and CDR2 is YYNGEE. As DNA, the CDR3 is TGTGCCAGCAGCCTGGGACAGGGAGCCTACGAGCAGTACTTC. It is translated as CASSLGQGAYEQYF.

This clone was counted between two and nine times. The chain combines TRBV27 with TRBJ1-2, with D uncertain. V shed 5 bases and J shed 8 bases, with 15 bases lying between them. The CDR3 runs to 13 residues. Per the germline V gene, CDR1 is MNHEY and CDR2 is SMNVEV (reference sequence). CDR3 nucleotides: TGTGCCAGCAGTAAACCGGGCCTTGGGGGCTACACCTTC. It encodes CASSKPGLGGYTF.

This clone was observed a few times. The rearrangement links TRBV30 to TRBJ2-2; maybe TRBD2 (6 bases). The length of the CDR3 is 16 residues. Trimming cost V 5 bases and J 8 bases, with 24 bases left between them. The V gene's germline CDR1 is GTSNPN and CDR2 SVGIG (reference sequence). The CDR3 sequence: CAWDAGSTSLGGELFF. The CDR3 DNA follows: TGTGCCTGGGACGCGGGATCGACATCCTTAGGAGGGGAGCTGTTTTTT.

This clone was counted between two and nine times. J is TRBJ2-6 and V is TRBV11-3, with D maybe TRBD1 (5 bases). CDR1 SGHNT and CDR2 YENEEA come from the germline V gene. The germline V and J ends were trimmed by 5 bases and 2 bases, with 13 bases remaining between them. CDR3 length equals 16 residues. The CDR3 protein is CASSAQGRTGANVLTF. The DNA for the CDR3 is TGTGCCAGCAGCGCCCAGGGTAGGACTGGGGCCAACGTCCTGACTTTC.